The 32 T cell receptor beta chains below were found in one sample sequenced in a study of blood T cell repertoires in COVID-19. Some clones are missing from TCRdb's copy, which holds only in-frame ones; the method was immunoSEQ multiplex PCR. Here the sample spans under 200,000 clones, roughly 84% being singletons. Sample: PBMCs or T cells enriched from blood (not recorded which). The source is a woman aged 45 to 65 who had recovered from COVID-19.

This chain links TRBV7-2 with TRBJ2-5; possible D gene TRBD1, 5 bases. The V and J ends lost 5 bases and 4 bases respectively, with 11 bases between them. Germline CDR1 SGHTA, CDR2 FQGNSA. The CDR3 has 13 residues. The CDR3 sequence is CASSLDSLETQYF. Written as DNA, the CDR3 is TGTGCCAGCAGCCTCGACAGTTTAGAGACCCAGTACTTC.

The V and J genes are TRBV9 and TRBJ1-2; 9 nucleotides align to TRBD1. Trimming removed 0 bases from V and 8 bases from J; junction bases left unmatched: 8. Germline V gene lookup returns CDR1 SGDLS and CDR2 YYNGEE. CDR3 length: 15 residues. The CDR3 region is CASSVEGTGTGGYTF. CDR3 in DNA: TGTGCCAGCAGCGTAGAGGGGACAGGGACGGGAGGCTACACCTTC.

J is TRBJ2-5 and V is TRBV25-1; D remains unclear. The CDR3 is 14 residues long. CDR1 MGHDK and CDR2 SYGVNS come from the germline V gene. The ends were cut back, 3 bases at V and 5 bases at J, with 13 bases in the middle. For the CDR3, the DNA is TGTGCCAGCAGTGACCACCGCGACGGGGAGACCCAGTACTTC. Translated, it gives CASSDHRDGETQYF.

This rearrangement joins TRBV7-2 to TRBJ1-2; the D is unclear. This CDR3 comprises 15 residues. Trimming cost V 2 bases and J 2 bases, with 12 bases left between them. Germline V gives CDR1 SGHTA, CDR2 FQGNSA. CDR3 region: CASSLNTQRNYGYTF. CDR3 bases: TGTGCCAGCAGCTTAAACACTCAGCGAAACTATGGCTACACCTTC.

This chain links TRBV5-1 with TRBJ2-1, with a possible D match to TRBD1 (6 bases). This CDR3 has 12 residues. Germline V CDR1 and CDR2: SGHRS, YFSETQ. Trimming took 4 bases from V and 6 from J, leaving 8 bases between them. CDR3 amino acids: CASSPGVNEQFF. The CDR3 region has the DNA TGCGCCAGCAGCCCAGGGGTCAATGAGCAGTTCTTC.

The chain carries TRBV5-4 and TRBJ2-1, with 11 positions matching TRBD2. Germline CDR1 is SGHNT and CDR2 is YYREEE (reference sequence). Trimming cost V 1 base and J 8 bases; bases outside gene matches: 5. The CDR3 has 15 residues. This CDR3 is CASSLKTSGSDEQFF. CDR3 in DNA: TGTGCCAGCAGCTTGAAAACTAGCGGGAGCGATGAGCAGTTCTTC.

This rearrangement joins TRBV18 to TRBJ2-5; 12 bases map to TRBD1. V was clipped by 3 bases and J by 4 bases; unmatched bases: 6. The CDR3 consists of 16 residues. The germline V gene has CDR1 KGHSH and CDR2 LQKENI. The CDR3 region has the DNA TGTGCCAGCTCACCCGGGACAGGGGGCTTGAGAGAGACCCAGTACTTC. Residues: CASSPGTGGLRETQYF.

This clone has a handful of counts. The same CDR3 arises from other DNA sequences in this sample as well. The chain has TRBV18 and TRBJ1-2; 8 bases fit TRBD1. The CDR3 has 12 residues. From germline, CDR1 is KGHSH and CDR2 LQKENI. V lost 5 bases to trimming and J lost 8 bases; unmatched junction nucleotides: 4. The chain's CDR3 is CASSSDRVGYTF. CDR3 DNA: TGTGCCAGCTCATCGGACAGGGTCGGCTACACCTTC.

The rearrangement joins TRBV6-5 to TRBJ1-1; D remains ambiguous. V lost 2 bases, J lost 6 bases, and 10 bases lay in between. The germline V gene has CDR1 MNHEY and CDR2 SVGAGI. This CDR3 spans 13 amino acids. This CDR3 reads CASSYTRSPEAFF. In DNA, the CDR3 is TGTGCCAGCAGTTACACGCGGAGCCCTGAAGCTTTCTTT.

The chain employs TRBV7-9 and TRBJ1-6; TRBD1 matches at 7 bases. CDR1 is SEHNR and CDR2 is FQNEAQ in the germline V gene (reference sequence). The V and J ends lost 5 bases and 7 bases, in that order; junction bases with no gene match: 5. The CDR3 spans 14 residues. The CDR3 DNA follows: TGTGCCAGCAGCCGCGAGGGACAGAATTCACCCCTCCACTTT. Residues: CASSREGQNSPLHF.

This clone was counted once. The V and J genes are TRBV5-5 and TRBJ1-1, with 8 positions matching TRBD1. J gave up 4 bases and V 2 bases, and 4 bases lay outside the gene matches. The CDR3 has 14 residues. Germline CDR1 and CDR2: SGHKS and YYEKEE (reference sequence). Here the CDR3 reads CASSFGQGVTEAFF. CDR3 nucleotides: TGTGCCAGCAGCTTTGGACAGGGTGTCACTGAAGCTTTCTTT.

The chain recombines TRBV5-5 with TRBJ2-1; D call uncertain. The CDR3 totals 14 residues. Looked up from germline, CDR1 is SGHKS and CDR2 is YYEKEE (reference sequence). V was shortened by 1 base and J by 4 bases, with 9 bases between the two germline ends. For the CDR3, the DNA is TGTGCCAGCAGCTTGTCAAACAGATACAATGAGCAGTTCTTC. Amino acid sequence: CASSLSNRYNEQFF.

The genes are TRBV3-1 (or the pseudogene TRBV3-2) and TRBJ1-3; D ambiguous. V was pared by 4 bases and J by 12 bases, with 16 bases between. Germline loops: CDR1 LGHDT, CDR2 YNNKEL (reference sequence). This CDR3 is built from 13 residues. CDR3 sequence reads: CASSRPPGRDIYF. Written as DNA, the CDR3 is TGTGCCAGCAGCCGCCCCCCGGGAAGGGACATATATTTT.

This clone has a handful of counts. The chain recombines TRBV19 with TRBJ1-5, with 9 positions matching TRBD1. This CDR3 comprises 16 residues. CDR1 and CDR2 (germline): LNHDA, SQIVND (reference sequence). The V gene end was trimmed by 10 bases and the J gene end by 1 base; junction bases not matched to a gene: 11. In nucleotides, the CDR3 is TGTGCCACCGTCCCGGGACAGGGTCGAAGCAATCAGCCCCAGCATTTT. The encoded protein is CATVPGQGRSNQPQHF. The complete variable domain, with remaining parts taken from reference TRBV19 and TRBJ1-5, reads DGGITQSPKYLFRKEGQNVTLSCEQNLNHDAMYWYRQDPGQGLRLIYYSQIVNDFQKGDIAEGYSVSREKKESFPLTVTSAQKNPTAFYLCATVPGQGRSNQPQHFGDGTRLSIL.

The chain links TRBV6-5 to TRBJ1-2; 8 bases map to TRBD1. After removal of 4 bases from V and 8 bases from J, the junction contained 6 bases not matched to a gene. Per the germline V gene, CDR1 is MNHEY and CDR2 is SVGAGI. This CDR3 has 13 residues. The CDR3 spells CASSFTGGQGYTF. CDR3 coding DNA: TGTGCCAGCAGTTTCACAGGGGGGCAGGGCTACACCTTC.

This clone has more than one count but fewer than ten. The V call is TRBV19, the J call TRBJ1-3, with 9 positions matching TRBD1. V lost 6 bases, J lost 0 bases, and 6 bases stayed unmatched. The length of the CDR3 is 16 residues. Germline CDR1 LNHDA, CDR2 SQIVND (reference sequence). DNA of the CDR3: TGTGCCAGTAGAATCGGGACAGGGTCCTCTGGAAACACCATATATTTT. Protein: CASRIGTGSSGNTIYF.

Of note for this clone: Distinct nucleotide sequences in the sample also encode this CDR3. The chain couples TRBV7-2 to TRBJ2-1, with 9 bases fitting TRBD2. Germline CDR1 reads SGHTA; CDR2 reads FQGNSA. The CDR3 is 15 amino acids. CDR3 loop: CASQRGGGDYNEQFF. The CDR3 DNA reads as TGTGCGAGCCAAAGGGGCGGGGGGGATTACAATGAGCAGTTCTTC.

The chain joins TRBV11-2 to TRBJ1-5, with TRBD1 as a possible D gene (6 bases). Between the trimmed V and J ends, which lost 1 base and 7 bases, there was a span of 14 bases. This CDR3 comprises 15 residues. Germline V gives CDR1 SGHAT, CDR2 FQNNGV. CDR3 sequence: CASSLGWAGAQPQHF. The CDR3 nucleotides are TGTGCCAGCAGCTTAGGATGGGCAGGGGCACAGCCCCAGCATTTT.

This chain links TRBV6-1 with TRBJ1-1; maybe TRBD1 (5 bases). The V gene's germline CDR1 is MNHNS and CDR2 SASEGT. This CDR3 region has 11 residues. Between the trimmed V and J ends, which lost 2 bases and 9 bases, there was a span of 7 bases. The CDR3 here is CASSEPGKAFF. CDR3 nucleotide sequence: TGTGCCAGCAGTGAACCAGGGAAAGCTTTCTTT.

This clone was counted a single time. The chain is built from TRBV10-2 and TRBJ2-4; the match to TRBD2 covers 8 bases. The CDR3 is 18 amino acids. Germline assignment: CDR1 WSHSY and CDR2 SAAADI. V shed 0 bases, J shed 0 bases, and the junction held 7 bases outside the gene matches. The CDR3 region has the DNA TGCGCCAGCAGTGAGTCTAGCGGGGTGTTGCTAGCCAAAAACATTCAGTACTTC. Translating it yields CASSESSGVLLAKNIQYF.

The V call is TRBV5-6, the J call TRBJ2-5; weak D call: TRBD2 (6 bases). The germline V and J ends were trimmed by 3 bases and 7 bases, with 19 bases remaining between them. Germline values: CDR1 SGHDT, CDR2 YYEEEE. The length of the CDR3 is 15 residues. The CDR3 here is CASSWRGLRVTTQYF. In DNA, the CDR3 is TGTGCCAGCAGCTGGAGGGGACTGCGTGTTACGACCCAGTACTTC.

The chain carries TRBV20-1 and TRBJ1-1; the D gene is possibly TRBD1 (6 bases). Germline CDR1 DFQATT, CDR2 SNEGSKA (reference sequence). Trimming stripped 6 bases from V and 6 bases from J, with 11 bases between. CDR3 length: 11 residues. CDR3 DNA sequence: TGCAGTGCAGGACAGATATCTGAAGCTTTCTTT. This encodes CSAGQISEAFF.

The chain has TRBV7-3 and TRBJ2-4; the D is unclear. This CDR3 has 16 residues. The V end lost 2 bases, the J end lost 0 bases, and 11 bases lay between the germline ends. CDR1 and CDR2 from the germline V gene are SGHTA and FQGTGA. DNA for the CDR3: TGTGCCAGCAGCTTAGTTCAGGAATTAGCCAAAAACATTCAGTACTTC. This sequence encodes CASSLVQELAKNIQYF.

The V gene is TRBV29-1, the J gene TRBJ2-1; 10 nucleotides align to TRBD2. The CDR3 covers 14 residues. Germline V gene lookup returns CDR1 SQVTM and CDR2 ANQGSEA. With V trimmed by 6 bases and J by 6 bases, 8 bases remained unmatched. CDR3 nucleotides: TGCAGCGTAGTCCAAGGACTAGCGGTCAATGAGCAGTTCTTC. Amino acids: CSVVQGLAVNEQFF.

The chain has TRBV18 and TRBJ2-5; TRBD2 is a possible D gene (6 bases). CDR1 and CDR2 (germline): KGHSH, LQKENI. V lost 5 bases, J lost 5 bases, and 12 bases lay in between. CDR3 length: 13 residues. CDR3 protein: CASSISGEETQYF. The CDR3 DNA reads TGTGCCAGCTCAATATCGGGGGAGGAGACCCAGTACTTC.

The DNA for the CDR3 is TGTGCCAGCAGATTTAGGCATACAGGGGGTCCTCAGCATTTT. Translated, it gives CASRFRHTGGPQHF. The chain couples TRBV11-3 to TRBJ1-5; TRBD1 aligns across 8 bases. The CDR3 sequence is 14 residues long. Germline values: CDR1 SGHNT, CDR2 YENEEA. V trimming: 6 bases; J trimming: 13 bases; junction bases outside the gene matches: 14.

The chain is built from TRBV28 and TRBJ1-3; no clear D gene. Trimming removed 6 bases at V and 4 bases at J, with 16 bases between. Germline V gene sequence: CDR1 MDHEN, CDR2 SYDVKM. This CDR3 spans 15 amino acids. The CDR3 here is CASSRRTLSGNTIYF. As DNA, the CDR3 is TGTGCCAGCAGCCGCCGCACACTATCCGGAAACACCATATATTTT.

The CDR3 spells CASSLGRGTNEKLFF. The CDR3 DNA follows: TGCGCCAGCAGCTTGGGAAGGGGGACTAATGAAAAACTGTTTTTT. The rearrangement uses TRBV5-1 and TRBJ1-4; tentatively, D is TRBD1 (6 bases). The CDR3 is 15 residues long. Germline lookup yields CDR1 SGHRS and CDR2 YFSETQ. Trimming stripped 0 bases from V and 2 bases from J, with 8 bases between. Complete variable domain (other parts from reference TRBV5-1 and TRBJ1-4): KAGVTQTPRYLIKTRGQQVTLSCSPISGHRSVSWYQQTPGQGLQFLFEYFSETQRNKGNFPGRFSGRQFSNSRSEMNVSTLELGDSALYLCASSLGRGTNEKLFFGSGTQLSVL.

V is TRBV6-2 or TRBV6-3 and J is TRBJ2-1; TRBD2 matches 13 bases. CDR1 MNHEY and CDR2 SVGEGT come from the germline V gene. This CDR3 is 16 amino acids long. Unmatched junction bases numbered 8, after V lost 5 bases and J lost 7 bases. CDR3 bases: TGTGCCAGCAGTACAACTAGCGGGGGGGTTGGTAATGAGCAGTTCTTC. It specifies CASSTTSGGVGNEQFF.

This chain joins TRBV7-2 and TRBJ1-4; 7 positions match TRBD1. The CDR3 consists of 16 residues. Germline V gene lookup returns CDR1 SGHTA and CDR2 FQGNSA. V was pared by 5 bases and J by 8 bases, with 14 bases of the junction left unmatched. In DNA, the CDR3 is TGTGCCAGCAGCCTATTGGGACAGCCTGTAGGAGAAAAACTGTTTTTT. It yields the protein CASSLLGQPVGEKLFF.

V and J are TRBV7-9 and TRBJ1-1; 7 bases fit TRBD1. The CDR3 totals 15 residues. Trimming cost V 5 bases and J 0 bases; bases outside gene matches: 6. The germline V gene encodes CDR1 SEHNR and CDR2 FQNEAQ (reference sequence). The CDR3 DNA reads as TGTGCCAGCAGCACCCACAGGGGTGTGAACACTGAAGCTTTCTTT. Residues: CASSTHRGVNTEAFF. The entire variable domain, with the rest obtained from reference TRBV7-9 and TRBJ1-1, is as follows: DTGVSQNPRHKITKRGQNVTFRCDPISEHNRLYWYRQTLGQGPEFLTYFQNEAQLEKSRLLSDRFSAERPKGSFSTLEIQRTEQGDSAMYLCASSTHRGVNTEAFFGQGTRLTVV.

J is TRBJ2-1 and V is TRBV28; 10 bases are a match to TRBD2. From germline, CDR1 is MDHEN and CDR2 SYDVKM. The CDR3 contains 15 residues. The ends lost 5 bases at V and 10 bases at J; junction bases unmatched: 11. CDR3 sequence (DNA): TGTGCCAGCAGTACCCCGGGACTAGCGTCAAAGGAGCAGTTCTTC. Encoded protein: CASSTPGLASKEQFF.